The 3 T cell receptor beta chains presented below share a single source sample, sequenced in a study of blood T cell repertoires in COVID-19. Produced via immunoSEQ multiplex PCR; TCRdb's table is partial and in-frame only. Of about 140,000 clones detected, 75% to 80% appear once; the ten largest clones hold 2.5% to 3.5%. Sequencing input: PBMCs or T cells enriched from blood (not recorded which). The source is a woman in her forties or fifties who had recovered from COVID-19.

This chain's CDR3 is CASSPGQHNTEAFF. The CDR3 DNA sequence: TGTGCCAGTAGCCCTGGACAGCATAACACTGAAGCTTTCTTT. The chain employs TRBV19 and TRBJ1-1; maybe TRBD1 (6 bases). V dropped 6 bases and J dropped 2 bases, with 13 bases sitting between them. From germline, CDR1 is LNHDA and CDR2 SQIVND (reference sequence). The CDR3 contains 14 residues.

The V and J genes are TRBV6-5 and TRBJ2-7; 7 bases are shared with TRBD1. The length of the CDR3 is 14 residues. V was clipped by 2 bases and J by 2 bases; unmatched bases: 3. Looked up from germline, CDR1 is MNHEY and CDR2 is SVGAGI. CDR3 residues: CASSYDRDPYEQYF. Here the CDR3 DNA reads TGTGCCAGCAGTTACGACAGGGATCCCTACGAGCAGTACTTC.

The V and J genes are TRBV2 and TRBJ2-1, with TRBD1 matching 8 bases. The CDR3 totals 11 residues. The J segment lost 12 bases and the V segment lost 6 bases, leaving 4 bases of the junction unmatched. CDR1 and CDR2 (germline): SNHLY, FYNNEI. The CDR3 loop reads CASRTGTGQFF. The CDR3 nucleotides read TGTGCCAGCAGGACCGGGACAGGGCAGTTCTTC. Full variable domain (outside the CDR3, taken from reference TRBV2 and TRBJ2-1): EPEVTQTPSHQVTQMGQEVILRCVPISNHLYFYWYRQILGQKVEFLVSFYNNEISEKSEIFDDQFSVERPDGSNFTLKIRSTKLEDSAMYFCASRTGTGQFFGPGTRLTVL.